Presented here are 5 T cell receptor beta chains from one specimen sequenced in a study of CD8 T cells in Susac syndrome. RNA, at about 0.45 to 1 ug, was reverse transcribed with random hexamers. TCRdb reprocessed the immunoSEQ multiplex PCR reads with MiXCR, giving one entry per CDR3 protein. The table has about 430,000 distinct CDR3 sequences, about 85% seen once; the top ten hold about 0.1%. Sequenced sample: CD8+ T cells from PBMCs. Source of these receptors: a human donor with multiple sclerosis.

This clonotype was counted a few times. The chain couples TRBV4-1 to TRBJ2-1, with TRBD1 matching 7 bases. CDR1 is MGHRA, CDR2 YSYEKL, per germline. The CDR3 contains 16 residues. The trim removed 5 bases at V and 0 bases at J, leaving 7 bases unmatched. The CDR3 spells CASSAGTASSYNEQFF. CDR3 bases: TGCGCCAGCAGCGCTGGGACAGCAAGCTCCTACAATGAGCAGTTCTTC.

This clonotype was seen only once. The chain joins TRBV20-1 to TRBJ2-7; no clear D. Germline V gives CDR1 DFQATT, CDR2 SNEGSKA (reference sequence). The CDR3 has 13 amino acids. V was clipped by 1 base and J by 1 base, with 8 bases between them. The CDR3 spells CSARGSSSYEQYF. Here the CDR3 DNA reads TGCAGTGCTAGAGGAAGTAGTTCCTACGAGCAGTACTTC.

About this clonotype: The germline gene is not matched at one end of the junction; a read error may be the cause. V is TRBV20-1 and J is TRBJ2-3; 9 nucleotides match TRBD2. This CDR3 has 16 amino acids. CDR1 DFQATT and CDR2 SNEGSKA come from the germline V gene (reference sequence). In DNA, the CDR3 is TGCAATGCTAGAGATGGGCTAGCGGGGTCCACAGATACGCAGTATTTT. It is translated as CNARDGLAGSTDTQYF.

The J gene is TRBJ2-1, the V gene TRBV5-4; D might be TRBD1 (7 bases). The CDR3 consists of 13 residues. Germline V gene lookup returns CDR1 SGHNT and CDR2 YYREEE (reference sequence). The germline V and J ends were trimmed by 7 bases and 8 bases, with 16 bases remaining between them. The CDR3 here is CASAAGGSDEQFF. DNA for the CDR3: TGTGCCAGCGCGGCAGGGGGGTCGGATGAGCAGTTCTTC.

The rearrangement uses TRBV2 and TRBJ2-7, with TRBD2 identical over 8 bases. V shed 6 bases, J shed 6 bases, and the junction held 10 bases outside the gene matches. Germline V gene lookup returns CDR1 SNHLY and CDR2 FYNNEI. The CDR3 runs to 14 residues. CDR3 DNA sequence: TGTGCCAGCAGAGAACCCGGGGGGGGCGTCGAGCAGTACTTC. Protein product: CASREPGGGVEQYF. The full variable domain, its missing parts supplied by reference TRBV2 and TRBJ2-7, is EPEVTQTPSHQVTQMGQEVILRCVPISNHLYFYWYRQILGQKVEFLVSFYNNEISEKSEIFDDQFSVERPDGSNFTLKIRSTKLEDSAMYFCASREPGGGVEQYFGPGTRLTVT.